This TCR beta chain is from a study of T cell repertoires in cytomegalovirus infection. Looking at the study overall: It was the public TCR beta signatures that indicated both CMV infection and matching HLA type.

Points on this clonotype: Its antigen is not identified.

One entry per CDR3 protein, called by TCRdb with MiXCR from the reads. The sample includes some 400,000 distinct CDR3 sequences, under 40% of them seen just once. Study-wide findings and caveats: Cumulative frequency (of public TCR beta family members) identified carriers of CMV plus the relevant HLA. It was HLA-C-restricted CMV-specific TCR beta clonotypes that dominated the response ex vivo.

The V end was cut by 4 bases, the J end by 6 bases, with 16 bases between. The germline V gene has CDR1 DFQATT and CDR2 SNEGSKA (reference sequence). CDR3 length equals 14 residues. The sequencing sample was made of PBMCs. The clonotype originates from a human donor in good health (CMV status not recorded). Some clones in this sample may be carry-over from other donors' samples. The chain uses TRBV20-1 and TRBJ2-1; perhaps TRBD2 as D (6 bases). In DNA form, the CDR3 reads TGCAGTGCTAAGACTAGACTTGTGGGCAATGAGCAGTTCTTC. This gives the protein CSAKTRLVGNEQFF.